This note documents a single T cell receptor beta chain sequence. Its antigen is unknown. Expressed TCRB transcripts were sequenced because the entire RNA isolate underwent reverse transcription. Data came from immunoSEQ multiplex PCR; TCRdb stores just in-frame clones and leaves some out. The sample yields 130,000 to 150,000 clones, 40% to 60% seen once. Germline-derived CDR1 and CDR2 are SQVTM and ANQGSEA. The CDR3 is 14 residues long. The V segment lost 4 bases and the J segment 9 bases; nucleotides outside the gene matches: 12. The data originate from a study of beta chain features in type 1 diabetes. Study as a whole: Summed over all samples, the examined sorted cells came to under 110,000,000.

Regarding the study as a whole: Any HLA effect on TCRB rearrangement was left unresolved by small sub-analyses.

The sequenced material came from Tregs from blood. The genes are TRBV29-1 and TRBJ2-1, with 7 bases lining up with TRBD2. This TCR derives from a man aged 18 to 29 in good health. The CDR3 is CSVALLARKGEQFF. CDR3 nucleotides: TGCAGCGTTGCCCTACTAGCGCGGAAGGGTGAGCAGTTCTTC.